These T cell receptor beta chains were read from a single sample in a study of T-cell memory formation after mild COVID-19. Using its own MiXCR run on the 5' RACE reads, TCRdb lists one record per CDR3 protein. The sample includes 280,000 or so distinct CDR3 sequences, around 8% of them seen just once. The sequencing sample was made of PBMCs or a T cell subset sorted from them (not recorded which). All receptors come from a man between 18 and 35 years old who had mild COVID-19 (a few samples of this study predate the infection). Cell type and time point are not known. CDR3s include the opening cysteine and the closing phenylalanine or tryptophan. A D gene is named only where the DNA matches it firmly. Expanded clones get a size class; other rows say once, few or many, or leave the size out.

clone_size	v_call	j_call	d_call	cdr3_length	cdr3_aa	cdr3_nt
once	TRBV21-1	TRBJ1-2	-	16	CASSKKSGRVNYGYTF	TGTGCCAGCAGCAAAAAGTCAGGGAGAGTAAACTATGGCTACACCTTC
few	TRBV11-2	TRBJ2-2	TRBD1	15	CASSLLTGEWGELFF	TGTGCCAGCAGCTTGCTGACAGGGGAGTGGGGGGAGCTGTTTTTT
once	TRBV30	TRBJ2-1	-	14	CAWGGTSSYNEQFF	TGTGCCTGGGGGGGCACGAGCTCCTACAATGAGCAGTTCTTC
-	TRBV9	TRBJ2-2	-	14	CASSVGPSPGELFF	TGTGCCAGCAGCGTAGGTCCCTCTCCCGGGGAGCTGTTTTTT
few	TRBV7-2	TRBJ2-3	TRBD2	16	CASSPRSGVNTDTQYF	TGTGCCAGCAGCCCCCGTAGCGGGGTGAACACAGATACGCAGTATTTT
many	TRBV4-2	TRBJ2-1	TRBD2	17	CASSQEKSGGPYNEQFF	TGTGCCAGCAGCCAAGAGAAGTCGGGGGGTCCGTACAATGAGCAGTTCTTC
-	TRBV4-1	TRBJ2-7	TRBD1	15	CASSQGGRGPYEQYF	TGCGCCAGCAGCCAAGGTGGCAGGGGGCCCTACGAGCAGTACTTC
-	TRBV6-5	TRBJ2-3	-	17	CASSYGPGDPSTDTQYF	TGTGCCAGCAGTTACGGCCCGGGGGACCCTAGCACAGATACGCAGTATTTT
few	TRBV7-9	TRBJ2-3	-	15	CASSLGGGHTDTQYF	TGTGCCAGCAGTTTAGGGGGGGGGCACACAGATACGCAGTATTTT
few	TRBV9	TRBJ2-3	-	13	CASSVGAADTQYF	TGTGCCAGCAGCGTAGGTGCGGCGGATACGCAGTATTTT
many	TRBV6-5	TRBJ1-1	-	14	CASSYRQGRTEAFF	TGTGCCAGCAGTTATCGGCAGGGGAGGACTGAAGCTTTCTTT
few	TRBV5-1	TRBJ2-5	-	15	CASSPTLGAGETQYF	TGCGCCAGCAGCCCCACTCTGGGGGCCGGAGAGACCCAGTACTTC
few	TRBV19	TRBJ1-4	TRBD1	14	CASRNRGHSEKLFF	TGTGCCAGTAGGAACAGGGGGCACAGTGAAAAACTGTTTTTT
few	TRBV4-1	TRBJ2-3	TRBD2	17	CASSQDRSGGRTDTQYF	TGCGCCAGCAGCCAAGATCGGTCGGGGGGAAGGACAGATACGCAGTATTTT
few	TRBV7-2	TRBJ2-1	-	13	CASSPSPGNEQFF	TGTGCCAGCAGCCCTTCGCCTGGTAATGAGCAGTTCTTC
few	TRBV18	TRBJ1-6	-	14	CASSPGDGYSPLHF	TGTGCCAGCTCACCAGGGGACGGCTATTCACCCCTCCACTTT
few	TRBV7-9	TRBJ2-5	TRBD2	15	CASSFSGGARETQYF	TGTGCCAGCAGCTTTAGCGGGGGGGCTCGAGAGACCCAGTACTTC
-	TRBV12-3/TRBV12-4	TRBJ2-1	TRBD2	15	CASSLERGGNNEQFF	TGTGCCAGCAGTTTAGAGCGGGGGGGGAACAATGAGCAGTTCTTC
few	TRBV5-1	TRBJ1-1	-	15	CASSLATNRDTEAFF	TGCGCCAGCAGCTTGGCAACCAACAGGGACACTGAAGCTTTCTTT
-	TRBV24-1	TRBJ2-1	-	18	CATSDLPRAPMAENEQFF	TGTGCCACCAGTGATTTACCAAGGGCCCCCATGGCGGAGAATGAGCAGTTCTTC
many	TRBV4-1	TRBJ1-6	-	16	CASSQAQSERSSPLHF	TGCGCCAGCAGCCAAGCGCAGTCGGAGAGGAGTTCACCCCTCCACTTT
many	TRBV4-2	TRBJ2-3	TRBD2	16	CASSQGLADSTDTQYF	TGTGCCAGCAGCCAAGGACTAGCGGATAGCACAGATACGCAGTATTTT
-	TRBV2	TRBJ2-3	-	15	CASTERGPSTDTQYF	TGTGCCAGCACCGAACGGGGGCCTAGCACAGATACGCAGTATTTT
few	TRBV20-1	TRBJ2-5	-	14	CSARRDFAPETQYF	TGCAGTGCTAGAAGGGACTTCGCCCCGGAGACCCAGTACTTC
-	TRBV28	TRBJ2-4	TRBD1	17	CASSLSGAGGIRDIQYF	TGTGCCAGCAGTTTATCCGGGGCAGGGGGCATCAGGGACATTCAGTACTTC
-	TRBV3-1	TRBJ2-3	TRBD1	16	CASSRTGVTSTDTQYF	TGTGCCAGCAGCCGGACAGGGGTAACTAGCACAGATACGCAGTATTTT
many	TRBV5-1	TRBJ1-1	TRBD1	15	CASSLPRGGNTEAFF	TGCGCCAGCAGCTTACCCAGGGGGGGAAACACTGAAGCTTTCTTT
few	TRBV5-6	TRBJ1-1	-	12	CASSLGGNEAFF	TGTGCCAGCAGCTTGGGGGGTAATGAAGCTTTCTTT
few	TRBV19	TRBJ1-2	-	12	CASPGSNYGYTF	TGTGCCTCGCCAGGGTCTAACTATGGCTACACCTTC
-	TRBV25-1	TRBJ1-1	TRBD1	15	CAAKAGTGGGTEAFF	TGTGCCGCCAAGGCCGGGACAGGGGGAGGCACTGAAGCTTTCTTT
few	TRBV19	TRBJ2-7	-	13	CASGTGSFYEQYF	TGTGCCAGTGGCACAGGGAGTTTCTACGAGCAGTACTTC
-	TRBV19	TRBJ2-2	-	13	CASSILRAGELFF	TGTGCCAGTAGTATTCTCCGGGCCGGGGAGCTGTTTTTT